The source of this T cell receptor beta chain is a study of blood T cell repertoires in COVID-19. Study overall: T cells, B-cell-depleted T cells, or PBMCs supplied cDNA or gDNA.

As originally analysed: Amplification of reference gene primers was used by the study to estimate nucleated cell counts. Generated by immunoSEQ multiplex PCR, the TCRdb table keeps only in-frame clones and is missing some. The V and J calls and clone size were taken over from that table, and D and trimming were inferred from the DNA. The table has 65,000 to 85,000 clones, roughly nine tenths seen once. Trimming removed 4 bases at V and 9 bases at J, with 19 bases between. This CDR3 contains 16 residues. Per the germline V gene, CDR1 is MGHRA and CDR2 is YSYEKL. J is TRBJ1-6 and V is TRBV4-1, with D tentatively TRBD1 (5 bases). This sequence was found in a man aged 45-65 years with active COVID-19. Sequencing was carried out using peripheral blood. CDR3 DNA sequence: TGCGCCAGCAGCCCCCCTACAGGAAACTATGGTTCACCCCTCCACTTT. As protein: CASSPPTGNYGSPLHF.